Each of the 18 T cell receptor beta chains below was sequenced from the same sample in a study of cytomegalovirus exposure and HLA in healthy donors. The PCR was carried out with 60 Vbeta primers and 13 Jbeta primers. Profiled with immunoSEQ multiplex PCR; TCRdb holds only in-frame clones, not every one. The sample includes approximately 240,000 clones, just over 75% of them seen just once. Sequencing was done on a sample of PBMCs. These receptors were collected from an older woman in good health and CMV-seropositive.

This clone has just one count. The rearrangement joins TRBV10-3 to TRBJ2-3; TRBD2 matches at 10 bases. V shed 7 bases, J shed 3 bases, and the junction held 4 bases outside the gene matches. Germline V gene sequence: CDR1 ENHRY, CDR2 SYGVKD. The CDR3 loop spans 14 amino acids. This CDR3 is CAIKAGGQTDTQYF. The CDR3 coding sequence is TGTGCCATCAAAGCGGGGGGGCAAACAGATACGCAGTATTTT.

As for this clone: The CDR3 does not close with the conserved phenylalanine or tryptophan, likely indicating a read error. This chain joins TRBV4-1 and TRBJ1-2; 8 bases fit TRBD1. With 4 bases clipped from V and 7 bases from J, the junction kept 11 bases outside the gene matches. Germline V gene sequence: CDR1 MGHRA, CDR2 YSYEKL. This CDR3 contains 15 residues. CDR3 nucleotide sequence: TGCGCCAGCAGCCGAGGAACAGGGGGGGTATCTGGCTACACCCTC. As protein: CASSRGTGGVSGYTL.

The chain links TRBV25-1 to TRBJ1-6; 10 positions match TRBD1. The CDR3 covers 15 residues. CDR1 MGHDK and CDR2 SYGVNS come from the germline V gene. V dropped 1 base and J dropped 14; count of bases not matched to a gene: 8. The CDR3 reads CASSEWGTGDQALHF. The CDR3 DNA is TGTGCCAGCAGTGAATGGGGGACAGGGGATCAGGCCCTCCACTTT.

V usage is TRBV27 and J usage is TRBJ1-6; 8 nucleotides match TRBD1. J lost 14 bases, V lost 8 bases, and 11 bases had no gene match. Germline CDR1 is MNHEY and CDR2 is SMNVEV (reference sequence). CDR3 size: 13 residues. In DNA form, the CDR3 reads TGTGCCAGCGGCGACAGGGGTGCTTACTCCCTCCACTTT. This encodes CASGDRGAYSLHF.

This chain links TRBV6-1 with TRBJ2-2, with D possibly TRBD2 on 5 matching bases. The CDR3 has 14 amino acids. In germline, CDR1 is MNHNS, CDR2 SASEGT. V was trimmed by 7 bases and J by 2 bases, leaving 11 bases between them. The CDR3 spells CASTGLQNTGELFF. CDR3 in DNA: TGTGCCAGCACCGGACTCCAAAACACCGGGGAGCTGTTTTTT.

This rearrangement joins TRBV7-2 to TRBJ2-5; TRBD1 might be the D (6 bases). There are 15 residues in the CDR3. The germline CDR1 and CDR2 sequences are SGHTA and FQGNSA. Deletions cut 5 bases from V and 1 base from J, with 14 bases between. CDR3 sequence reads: CASSPGTGTQETQYF. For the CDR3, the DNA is TGTGCCAGCAGCCCGGGTACAGGGACCCAAGAGACCCAGTACTTC.

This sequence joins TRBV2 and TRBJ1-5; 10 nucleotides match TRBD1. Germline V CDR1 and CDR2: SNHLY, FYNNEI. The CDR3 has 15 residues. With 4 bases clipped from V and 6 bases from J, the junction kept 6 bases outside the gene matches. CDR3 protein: CASSGRTGGAQPQHF. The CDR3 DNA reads TGTGCCAGCAGTGGCCGGACAGGGGGGGCTCAGCCCCAGCATTTT. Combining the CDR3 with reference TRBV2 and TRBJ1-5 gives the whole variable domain EPEVTQTPSHQVTQMGQEVILRCVPISNHLYFYWYRQILGQKVEFLVSFYNNEISEKSEIFDDQFSVERPDGSNFTLKIRSTKLEDSAMYFCASSGRTGGAQPQHFGDGTRLSIL.

The chain's CDR3 is CSVEDGGTETDTQYF. The CDR3 DNA follows: TGCAGCGTTGAAGATGGAGGAACGGAGACAGATACGCAGTATTTT. The chain joins TRBV29-1 to TRBJ2-3; TRBD2 is a possible D gene (5 bases). Trimming pared 0 bases from V and 3 bases from J, leaving 13 bases between. In germline, CDR1 is SQVTM, CDR2 ANQGSEA. This CDR3 has 15 amino acids.

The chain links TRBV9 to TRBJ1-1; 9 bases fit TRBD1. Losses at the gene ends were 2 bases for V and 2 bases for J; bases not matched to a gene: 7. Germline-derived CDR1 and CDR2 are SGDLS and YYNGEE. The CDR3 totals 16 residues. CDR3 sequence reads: CASSVEPTGGNTEAFF. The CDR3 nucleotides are TGTGCCAGCAGCGTGGAACCTACAGGGGGCAACACTGAAGCTTTCTTT.

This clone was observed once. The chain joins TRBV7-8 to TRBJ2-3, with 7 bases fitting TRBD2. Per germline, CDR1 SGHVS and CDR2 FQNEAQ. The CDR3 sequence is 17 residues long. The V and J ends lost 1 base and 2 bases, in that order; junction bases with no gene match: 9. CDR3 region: CASSLGPAGRATDTQYF. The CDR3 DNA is TGTGCCAGCAGCTTAGGCCCAGCGGGGAGGGCCACAGATACGCAGTATTTT.

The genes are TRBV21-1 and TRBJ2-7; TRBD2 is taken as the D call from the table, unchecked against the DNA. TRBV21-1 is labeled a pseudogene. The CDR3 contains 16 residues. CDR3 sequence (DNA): TGTGCCAGCAGCGCCTACGCGGGGCGCGGCGGGGACGAGCAGTACTTC. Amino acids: CASSAYAGRGGDEQYF.

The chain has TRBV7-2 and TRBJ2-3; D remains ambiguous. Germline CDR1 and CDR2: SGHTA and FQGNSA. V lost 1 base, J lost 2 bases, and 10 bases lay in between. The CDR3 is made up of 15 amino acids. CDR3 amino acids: CASSLVLVPTDTQYF. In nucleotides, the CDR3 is TGTGCCAGCAGCTTAGTCCTTGTCCCCACAGATACGCAGTATTTT.

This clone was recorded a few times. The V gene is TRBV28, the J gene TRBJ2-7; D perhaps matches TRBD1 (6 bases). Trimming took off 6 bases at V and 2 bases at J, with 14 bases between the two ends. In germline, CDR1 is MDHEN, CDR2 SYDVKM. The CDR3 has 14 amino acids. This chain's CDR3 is CASRYNRETYEQYF. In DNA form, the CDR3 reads TGTGCCAGCAGATATAACAGGGAGACCTACGAGCAGTACTTC.

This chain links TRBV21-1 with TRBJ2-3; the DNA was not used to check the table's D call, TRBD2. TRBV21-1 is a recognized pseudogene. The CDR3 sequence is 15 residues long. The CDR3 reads CASSKIAGATDTQYF. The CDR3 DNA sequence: TGTGCCAGCAGCAAAATAGCGGGCGCCACAGATACGCAGTATTTT.

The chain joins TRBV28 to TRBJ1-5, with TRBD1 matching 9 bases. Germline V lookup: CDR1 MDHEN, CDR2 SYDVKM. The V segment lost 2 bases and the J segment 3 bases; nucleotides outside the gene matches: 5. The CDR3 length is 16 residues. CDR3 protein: CASSLRGQGDNQPQHF. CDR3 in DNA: TGTGCCAGCAGTTTAAGGGGACAGGGAGACAATCAGCCCCAGCATTTT.

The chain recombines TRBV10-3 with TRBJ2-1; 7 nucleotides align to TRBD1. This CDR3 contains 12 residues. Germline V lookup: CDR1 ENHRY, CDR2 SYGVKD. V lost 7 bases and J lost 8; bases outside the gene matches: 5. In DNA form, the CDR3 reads TGTGCCATCACCCCGACAGGGCATGAGCAGTTCTTC. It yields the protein CAITPTGHEQFF.

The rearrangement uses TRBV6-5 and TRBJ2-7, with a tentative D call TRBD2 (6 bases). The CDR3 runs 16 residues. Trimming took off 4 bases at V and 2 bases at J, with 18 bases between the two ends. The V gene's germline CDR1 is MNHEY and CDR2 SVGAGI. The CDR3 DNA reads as TGTGCCAGCAGTTCACACGGGACTGGGAGAGCCTACGAGCAGTACTTC. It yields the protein CASSSHGTGRAYEQYF.

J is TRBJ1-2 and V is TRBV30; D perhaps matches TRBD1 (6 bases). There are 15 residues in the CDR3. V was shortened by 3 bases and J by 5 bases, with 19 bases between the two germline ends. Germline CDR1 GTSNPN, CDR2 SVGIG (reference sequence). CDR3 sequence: CAWRGQGPLGYGYTF. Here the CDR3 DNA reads TGTGCCTGGAGGGGACAAGGACCCTTGGGGTATGGCTACACCTTC.